This TCR beta chain is drawn from a study of T cell responses to AZD1222 COVID-19 vaccine. The study's findings and limits: Increases in Spike-specific TCR breadth and depth were seen after two AZD1222 doses.

A remark on this clone: Its antigen is currently unknown.

Trimming took 3 bases from V and 6 from J, leaving 9 bases between them. The CDR3 has 13 residues. Some clones are missing from TCRdb's copy, which holds only in-frame ones; the method was immunoSEQ multiplex PCR. Of around 200,000 clones in the sample, approximately 94% were seen once. The source was peripheral blood, collected 28 days after the second AZD1222 dose. The sequence was collected from an adult who received the AZD1222 COVID-19 vaccine. The V and J genes are TRBV12-3 or TRBV12-4 and TRBJ1-5; D is undetermined. CDR3 nucleotides: TGTGCCAGCAGTTTGGGCGCTGGTCAGCCCCAGCATTTT. It is translated as CASSLGAGQPQHF.